This is a list of T cell receptor beta chains from one sample in a study of tumour-infiltrating T cells in Burkitt lymphoma. Libraries were prepared by immunoSEQ multiplex PCR; TCRdb keeps only in-frame clonotypes and omits some of them. The sample contains about 660 clones, 80% to 95% of which appear only once. The source material was tumor tissue. The receptors here all came from a human donor with diffuse large B-cell lymphoma. CDR3s include the opening cysteine and the closing phenylalanine or tryptophan. The order of the fields is CDR3 length, D gene, J gene, V gene, clone size, CDR3 DNA, CDR3 protein. D genes are given only for firm matches. Not every row has a clone size; where given, it reads once, few, many or a size class.

cdr3_length: 17
d_call: NA
j_call: TRBJ2-6
v_call: TRBV10-3
clone_size: NA
cdr3_nt: TGTGCCATCAGTGAGTCGGGACGACTTACTGGGGCCAACGTCCTGACTTTC
cdr3_aa: CAISESGRLTGANVLTF

cdr3_length: 17
d_call: NA
j_call: TRBJ2-1
v_call: TRBV9
clone_size: NA
cdr3_nt: TGTGCCAGCAGCGTTGCGGGGGGCAGGGGGCTGTCGGATGAGCAGTTCTTC
cdr3_aa: CASSVAGGRGLSDEQFF

cdr3_length: 14
d_call: NA
j_call: TRBJ1-6
v_call: TRBV4-1
clone_size: NA
cdr3_nt: TGCGCCAGCAGCCAACCGGACACGAATTCACCCCTCCACTTT
cdr3_aa: CASSQPDTNSPLHF

cdr3_length: 16
d_call: NA
j_call: TRBJ1-3
v_call: TRBV5-1
clone_size: NA
cdr3_nt: TGCGCCAGCAGCCCAGGACAGTCCCCATCTGGAAACACCATATATTTT
cdr3_aa: CASSPGQSPSGNTIYF

cdr3_length: 20
d_call: NA
j_call: TRBJ1-2
v_call: TRBV12-5
clone_size: once
cdr3_nt: TGTGCTAGTGGTTTTGGGTATTTGCAGGGAAAGACGGGAAAGACCTATGGCTACACCTTC
cdr3_aa: CASGFGYLQGKTGKTYGYTF

cdr3_length: 13
d_call: NA
j_call: TRBJ1-2
v_call: TRBV2
clone_size: NA
cdr3_nt: TGTGCCAGCAGTGAATGGCAGAACTATGGCTACACCTTC
cdr3_aa: CASSEWQNYGYTF

cdr3_length: 17
d_call: NA
j_call: TRBJ2-7
v_call: TRBV4-1
clone_size: NA
cdr3_nt: TGCGCCAGCAGCCAAGATAGGAGGATAGCGTCCGCCTACGAGCAGTACTTC
cdr3_aa: CASSQDRRIASAYEQYF

cdr3_length: 13
d_call: TRBD1
j_call: TRBJ1-1
v_call: TRBV6-1
clone_size: NA
cdr3_nt: TGTGCCAGCAGGAAGGGGGCGAGCACTGAAGCTTTCTTT
cdr3_aa: CASRKGASTEAFF

cdr3_length: 15
d_call: NA
j_call: TRBJ1-2
v_call: TRBV9
clone_size: NA
cdr3_nt: TGTGCCAGCAGCGTAGGGGGAGGCACTAACTATGGCTACACCTTC
cdr3_aa: CASSVGGGTNYGYTF

cdr3_length: 13
d_call: NA
j_call: TRBJ1-4
v_call: TRBV2
clone_size: NA
cdr3_nt: TGTGCCAGCAGCCCGTGGCAGAGGGAAAAACTGTTTTTT
cdr3_aa: CASSPWQREKLFF

cdr3_length: 14
d_call: TRBD2
j_call: TRBJ2-7
v_call: TRBV30
clone_size: NA
cdr3_nt: TGTGCCTGGAGTGTTAGCGGGACTTCCTACGAGCAGTACTTC
cdr3_aa: CAWSVSGTSYEQYF

cdr3_length: 14
d_call: NA
j_call: TRBJ1-1
v_call: TRBV2
clone_size: NA
cdr3_nt: TGTGCCAGCCATATGCGGGGGTTGAACACTGAAGCTTTCTTT
cdr3_aa: CASHMRGLNTEAFF

cdr3_length: 15
d_call: TRBD1
j_call: TRBJ1-4
v_call: TRBV29-1
clone_size: NA
cdr3_nt: TGCAGCGCACTCCCGGGGCAGGGGGGTAATGAAAAACTGTTTTTT
cdr3_aa: CSALPGQGGNEKLFF

cdr3_length: 16
d_call: NA
j_call: TRBJ2-6
v_call: TRBV19
clone_size: NA
cdr3_nt: TGTGCCAGTAGTATGGGGGTCCTCTCTGGGGCCAACGTCCTGACTTTC
cdr3_aa: CASSMGVLSGANVLTF

cdr3_length: 14
d_call: TRBD2
j_call: TRBJ2-5
v_call: TRBV19
clone_size: NA
cdr3_nt: TGTGCCAGTAGTCGGCGGGAGAGAGGAGAGACCCAGTACTTC
cdr3_aa: CASSRRERGETQYF

cdr3_length: 13
d_call: NA
j_call: TRBJ1-1
v_call: TRBV7-2
clone_size: NA
cdr3_nt: TGTGCCAGCAGCCAAGGGGGGGGCCTTGAAGCTTTCTTT
cdr3_aa: CASSQGGGLEAFF

cdr3_length: 11
d_call: NA
j_call: TRBJ2-7
v_call: TRBV19
clone_size: NA
cdr3_nt: TGTGCCAGTAGTTACGGAAATGAGCAGTACTTC
cdr3_aa: CASSYGNEQYF

cdr3_length: 14
d_call: TRBD2
j_call: TRBJ2-2
v_call: TRBV10-3
clone_size: NA
cdr3_nt: TGTGCCACCATAGCGGGGCCGAACACCGGGGAGCTGTTTTTT
cdr3_aa: CATIAGPNTGELFF

cdr3_length: 15
d_call: NA
j_call: TRBJ1-1
v_call: TRBV15
clone_size: once
cdr3_nt: TGTGCCACCAGCAGGAATCGGGTTATTAACACTGAAGCTTTCTTT
cdr3_aa: CATSRNRVINTEAFF

cdr3_length: 16
d_call: NA
j_call: TRBJ2-7
v_call: TRBV11-2
clone_size: NA
cdr3_nt: TGTGCCAGCAGCCGAGCTATCGGGGTAGGGGCATACGAGCAGTACTTC
cdr3_aa: CASSRAIGVGAYEQYF

cdr3_length: 16
d_call: NA
j_call: TRBJ1-5
v_call: TRBV4-1
clone_size: NA
cdr3_nt: TGCGCCAGCAGCCAAGAGGCGCAGGGGTATCAACAGCCCCAGCATTTT
cdr3_aa: CASSQEAQGYQQPQHF

cdr3_length: 20
d_call: NA
j_call: TRBJ2-6
v_call: TRBV9
clone_size: NA
cdr3_nt: TGTGCCAGCAGCTCGACGGTGAAGGACACGCTAAGCTCTGGGGCCAACGTCCTGACTTTC
cdr3_aa: CASSSTVKDTLSSGANVLTF

cdr3_length: 12
d_call: NA
j_call: TRBJ1-1
v_call: TRBV28
clone_size: NA
cdr3_nt: TGTGCCAGCAGTCCGCAGAGTGGTGAAGCTTTCTTT
cdr3_aa: CASSPQSGEAFF

cdr3_length: 10
d_call: NA
j_call: TRBJ1-1
v_call: TRBV20-1
clone_size: once
cdr3_nt: TGCAGTGGGGGTCGGACTGAAGCTTTCTTT
cdr3_aa: CSGGRTEAFF

cdr3_length: 16
d_call: NA
j_call: TRBJ2-3
v_call: TRBV9
clone_size: NA
cdr3_nt: TGTGCCAGCAGCGTAACCTTTAACCTGGTCACAGATACGCAGTATTTT
cdr3_aa: CASSVTFNLVTDTQYF

cdr3_length: 15
d_call: TRBD2
j_call: TRBJ2-1
v_call: TRBV5-1
clone_size: NA
cdr3_nt: TGCGCCAGCAGCGACGGACTAGCGGACTACAATGAGCAGTTCTTC
cdr3_aa: CASSDGLADYNEQFF

cdr3_length: 15
d_call: NA
j_call: TRBJ2-2
v_call: TRBV27
clone_size: NA
cdr3_nt: TGTGCCAGCAGTTTCCTAGCGAGAAACACCGGGGAGCTGTTTTTT
cdr3_aa: CASSFLARNTGELFF